This entry lists 27 T cell receptor beta chains sequenced from one sample in a study of human T cells and chemical hapten exposure. MiXCR was run by TCRdb on the RACE reads, yielding one entry per CDR3 protein. Among 270,000 or so distinct CDR3 sequences, approximately 7.5% were seen once, and the ten largest hold roughly 1.2%. The time point here: pre-sensitization, week 0. As for treatment: therapeutic diphenylcyclopropenone sensitization with weekly scalp DPC. Material: whole blood, obtained in connection with sensitization to the hapten diphenylcyclopropenone (DPC). The receptors were sampled from a man younger than 30 with alopecia areata. Some clones in this sample may be carry-over from other donors' samples.

This clonotype was recorded a few times. The chain is built from TRBV29-1 and TRBJ2-2; D is unresolved. CDR3 length: 12 residues. The V and J ends lost 5 bases and 5 bases respectively, with 9 bases between them. Per the germline V gene, CDR1 is SQVTM and CDR2 is ANQGSEA. The CDR3 here is CSVFAQTGELFF. In nucleotides, the CDR3 is TGCAGCGTTTTTGCCCAAACCGGGGAGCTGTTTTTT.

The chain links TRBV20-1 to TRBJ2-3; D ambiguous. The germline CDR1 and CDR2 sequences are DFQATT and SNEGSKA (reference sequence). The CDR3 covers 14 residues. Deletions cut 0 bases from V and 1 base from J, with 8 bases between. Here the CDR3 reads CSARDYERTDTQYF. CDR3 DNA: TGCAGTGCTAGAGATTATGAACGCACAGATACGCAGTATTTT.

This clonotype came up a few times. The chain employs TRBV4-2 and TRBJ2-5; 7 bases agree with TRBD1. Germline V gene sequence: CDR1 LGHNA, CDR2 YNFKEQ. After removal of 2 bases from V and 2 bases from J, the junction contained 5 bases not matched to a gene. This CDR3 has 15 residues. The CDR3 DNA reads as TGTGCCAGCAGCCAACACCGGGACAGACAAGAGACCCAGTACTTC. Translating it yields CASSQHRDRQETQYF.

V and J are TRBV10-1 and TRBJ2-2; 10 bases align to TRBD1. The CDR3 has 18 amino acids. The germline CDR1 and CDR2 sequences are WNHNN and SYGVQD (reference sequence). The V and J ends lost 0 bases and 4 bases, in that order; junction bases with no gene match: 8. This CDR3 is CASSESNPGQGTTGELFF. The CDR3 nucleotides are TGCGCCAGCAGTGAGTCGAACCCGGGACAGGGGACCACCGGGGAGCTGTTTTTT.

The chain has TRBV10-3 and TRBJ2-2; tentatively, D is TRBD1 (5 bases). Trimming removed 2 bases at V and 0 bases at J, with 10 bases between. CDR1 is ENHRY and CDR2 is SYGVKD in the germline V gene. There are 16 residues in the CDR3. CDR3 in amino acids: CAISEMTAANTGELFF. The DNA for the CDR3 is TGTGCCATCAGTGAGATGACAGCCGCGAACACCGGGGAGCTGTTTTTT.

CDR3 sequence: CASSLTQGYTGELFF. The CDR3 DNA follows: TGTGCCAGCAGCTTAACCCAGGGCTACACCGGGGAGCTGTTTTTT. This chain links TRBV7-6 with TRBJ2-2; a possible D gene is TRBD1 (5 bases). CDR3 length: 15 residues. Trimming cost V 2 bases and J 3 bases, with 10 bases left between them. From germline, CDR1 is SGHVS and CDR2 FNYEAQ.

This clonotype was counted only a few times. The V gene is TRBV11-2, the J gene TRBJ2-2; a possible D gene is TRBD2 (5 bases). The CDR3 covers 21 residues. In germline, CDR1 is SGHAT, CDR2 FQNNGV. Deletions cut 2 bases from V and 4 bases from J, with 29 bases between. The DNA for the CDR3 is TGTGCCAGCAGCTTAATGCCCCTCGGGAATTTACCGACGAGTTTCACCGGGGAGCTGTTTTTT. Encoded protein: CASSLMPLGNLPTSFTGELFF.

This clonotype came up a few times. The V call is TRBV7-2, the J call TRBJ1-2; D uncertain. The CDR3 has 13 amino acids. CDR1 and CDR2 (germline): SGHTA, FQGNSA. The V end was cut by 5 bases, the J end by 1 base, with 8 bases between. The DNA for the CDR3 is TGTGCCAGCAGCCCCACCCTTAACTATGGCTACACCTTC. As protein: CASSPTLNYGYTF.

This chain uses TRBV12-3 or TRBV12-4 with TRBJ2-1; 10 bases line up with TRBD1. V lost 6 bases to trimming and J lost 9 bases; unmatched junction nucleotides: 8. The CDR3 length is 14 residues. The CDR3: CASRRQGAISEQFF. The CDR3 DNA follows: TGTGCCAGCAGGAGACAGGGGGCAATAAGTGAGCAGTTCTTC.

This clonotype was detected a few times. The rearrangement links TRBV4-1 to TRBJ1-2, with 10 bases that match TRBD1. J gave up 6 bases and V 0 bases, and 10 bases lay outside the gene matches. CDR3 length: 17 amino acids. Germline V lookup: CDR1 MGHRA, CDR2 YSYEKL. CDR3 nucleotide sequence: TGCGCCAGCAGCCAAGATTACCCGGGACAGGGGCGCAATGGCTACACCTTC. Protein: CASSQDYPGQGRNGYTF.

The table lists this clonotype with a few counts. V usage is TRBV7-2 and J usage is TRBJ2-3, with D unclear. Trimming pared 3 bases from V and 2 bases from J, leaving 3 bases between. The germline V gene has CDR1 SGHTA and CDR2 FQGNSA. CDR3 size: 12 residues. The CDR3 here is CASSFFTDTQYF. The DNA of the CDR3 is TGTGCCAGCAGCTTTTTCACAGATACGCAGTATTTT.

This clonotype was counted only a few times. The genes are TRBV18 and TRBJ2-3; 10 bases fit TRBD1. CDR1 is KGHSH and CDR2 is LQKENI in the germline V gene. The V gene end was trimmed by 3 bases and the J gene end by 5 bases; junction bases not matched to a gene: 8. This CDR3 is 16 amino acids long. The CDR3 DNA is TGTGCCAGCTCACCTCTCCGGGACAGGGGAATAGATACGCAGTATTTT. Translated: CASSPLRDRGIDTQYF.

This clonotype was recorded many times. The chain carries TRBV10-3 and TRBJ1-1; no clear D gene. The CDR3 spans 11 residues. The ends were cut back, 7 bases at V and 1 base at J, with 4 bases in the middle. Germline V gene sequence: CDR1 ENHRY, CDR2 SYGVKD. The CDR3 sequence is CAITQNTEAFF. Here the CDR3 DNA reads TGTGCCATCACACAGAACACTGAAGCTTTCTTT.

The chain couples TRBV6-6 to TRBJ2-2, with 8 bases fitting TRBD1. V gave up 7 bases and J gave up 6 bases; unmatched junction bases: 7. Germline V CDR1 and CDR2: MNHNY, SVGAGI (reference sequence). The CDR3 has 14 residues. This CDR3 reads CASKYAQGAGELFF. The CDR3 DNA is TGTGCCAGCAAATACGCACAGGGGGCCGGGGAGCTGTTTTTT.

This clonotype showed up many times. The V call is TRBV10-3, the J call TRBJ1-2; D ambiguous. The CDR3 has 15 residues. The V end was cut by 0 bases, the J end by 3 bases, with 11 bases between. Germline assignment: CDR1 ENHRY and CDR2 SYGVKD. In DNA form, the CDR3 reads TGTGCCATCAGTGAGTCGGTGAAACCGGACTATGGCTACACCTTC. Protein sequence: CAISESVKPDYGYTF.

This clonotype was counted only a few times. The chain combines TRBV6-4 with TRBJ2-6; no clear D gene. The V end lost 2 bases, the J end lost 2 bases, and 7 bases lay between the germline ends. The CDR3 has 15 amino acids. The germline gives CDR1 MRHNA, CDR2 SNTAGT. CDR3 loop: CASSDPIAGANVLTF. CDR3 DNA sequence: TGTGCCAGCAGTGACCCGATAGCTGGGGCCAACGTCCTGACTTTC.

This clonotype has a handful of counts. This rearrangement joins TRBV6-2 or TRBV6-3 to TRBJ2-7; 8 bases are shared with TRBD1. This CDR3 region has 14 residues. V dropped 6 bases and J dropped 3; count of bases not matched to a gene: 7. Germline V CDR1 and CDR2: MNHEY, SVGEGT. The CDR3 region is CASSRQGLGYEQYV. The CDR3 DNA reads as TGTGCCAGCAGCCGACAGGGGCTTGGCTACGAGCAGTACGTC.

The J gene is TRBJ1-4, the V gene TRBV11-2; D gene unclear. Trimming left V 5 bases short and J 8 bases short, with 18 bases between. The CDR3 is 15 residues long. Germline V gene sequence: CDR1 SGHAT, CDR2 FQNNGV. CDR3 residues: CASSTQPNAGEKLFF. The DNA of the CDR3 is TGTGCCAGCAGCACCCAGCCCAACGCTGGAGAAAAACTGTTTTTT.

The chain carries TRBV6-5 and TRBJ2-6; TRBD2 might be the D (6 bases). Germline values: CDR1 MNHEY, CDR2 SVGAGI. This CDR3 is 18 amino acids long. Trimming removed 0 bases from V and 0 bases from J, with 12 bases in between. CDR3 nucleotides: TGTGCCAGCAGTTACTCGAAGCGGGCCCGCTCTGGGGCCAACGTCCTGACTTTC. Translated: CASSYSKRARSGANVLTF.

The chain links TRBV10-3 to TRBJ1-5; 9 bases fit TRBD1. Trimming cost V 2 bases and J 7 bases; bases outside gene matches: 3. This CDR3 has 14 amino acids. Germline V lookup: CDR1 ENHRY, CDR2 SYGVKD. CDR3 loop: CAISEGQGIQPQHF. Written as DNA, the CDR3 is TGTGCCATCAGTGAGGGACAGGGGATCCAGCCCCAGCATTTT.

The chain uses TRBV5-5 and TRBJ2-2; D not resolved. V lost 2 bases to trimming and J lost 10 bases, with 18 bases between them. Per germline, CDR1 SGHKS and CDR2 YYEKEE (reference sequence). The length of the CDR3 is 15 residues. CDR3 residues: CASSLMAEIAVELFF. The CDR3 bases are TGTGCCAGCAGCTTAATGGCGGAGATCGCCGTGGAGCTGTTTTTT.

The genes are TRBV11-2 and TRBJ2-4; D unresolved. V shed 6 bases and J shed 0 bases, with 12 bases lying between them. Germline assignment: CDR1 SGHAT and CDR2 FQNNGV. CDR3 length equals 15 residues. The CDR3 bases are TGTGCCAGCAGATCCGGATCGCTAGCCAAAAACATTCAGTACTTC. Its translation: CASRSGSLAKNIQYF.

V is TRBV21-1 and J is TRBJ2-3; the table's D call TRBD2 went unverified against the DNA. TRBV21-1 corresponds to a pseudogene. The CDR3 is made up of 16 amino acids. The CDR3 DNA reads as TGTGCCAGCAGCAAAGGTGCTAGCGGGCCCACAGATACGCAGTATTTT. Its translation is CASSKGASGPTDTQYF.

This clonotype was detected a few times. The chain uses TRBV12-3 or TRBV12-4 and TRBJ1-6; perhaps TRBD1 as D (5 bases). The CDR3 sequence is 15 residues long. The V and J ends lost 5 bases and 7 bases respectively, with 15 bases between them. CDR3 in amino acids: CASSQAGTANSPLHF. CDR3 DNA sequence: TGTGCCAGCAGTCAGGCCGGGACTGCAAATTCACCCCTCCACTTT.

This clonotype was detected a few times. The V call is TRBV4-2, the J call TRBJ1-6; TRBD1 is a possible D gene (5 bases). Germline V gene data show CDR1 as LGHNA and CDR2 as YNFKEQ. V gave up 1 base and J gave up 5 bases, with 9 bases separating them. This CDR3 is 15 amino acids long. This CDR3 reads CASSQGQGNNSPLHF. CDR3 DNA sequence: TGTGCCAGCAGCCAAGGCCAGGGCAATAATTCACCCCTCCACTTT.

This chain uses TRBV4-2 with TRBJ2-3; the match to TRBD1 covers 7 bases. Germline trimming cut 8 bases from V and 8 bases from J; bases unmatched to any gene: 13. This CDR3 has 14 amino acids. CDR1 is LGHNA, CDR2 YNFKEQ, per germline. The CDR3: CASHPGQVGTTQYF. The CDR3 coding sequence is TGTGCCAGCCACCCAGGACAGGTCGGAACTACGCAGTATTTT.

As regards this clonotype: The junction does not match germline at one end; this may be a read error. The gene calls are TRBV5-1 and TRBJ2-3; possibly TRBD1 for D (5 bases). Per the germline V gene, CDR1 is SGHRS and CDR2 is YFSETQ. The CDR3 contains 14 residues. The DNA for the CDR3 is TGCGCCAGCAGCTTCAGGCTGGACACAGGTACGCAGTATTTT. This translates into CASSFRLDTGTQYF.